The 14 T cell receptor beta chains presented below share a single source sample, sequenced in a study of metastatic and nonmetastatic thyroid tumors. No treatment of any kind had been given to any patient before thyroid surgery. With MiXCR, TCRdb called clones anew from the PCR reads. The table records around 70,000 clones, roughly 18% of them present only once. Input material: blood. Every receptor here comes from a female donor with papillary thyroid cancer or a benign thyroid nodule (not recorded which). Some clones in this sample may be carry-over from other donors' samples.

Many counts were recorded for this clone. The chain joins TRBV13 to TRBJ2-1; no clear D. Germline V lookup: CDR1 PRHDT, CDR2 FYEKMQ (reference sequence). The CDR3 sequence is 12 residues long. The V gene lost 4 bases and the J gene lost 8 bases, with 9 bases spanning the gap. DNA of the CDR3: TGTGCCAGCAGCTCCCCCCGTTATGAGCAGTTCTTC. Translated: CASSSPRYEQFF.

This rearrangement joins TRBV11-2 to TRBJ1-1; D call uncertain. Germline CDR1 and CDR2: SGHAT and FQNNGV. V lost 3 bases, J lost 1 base, and 6 bases lay in between. The length of the CDR3 is 13 residues. CDR3 bases: TGTGCCAGCAGCTTCCGGACGAACACTGAAGCTTTCTTT. This sequence encodes CASSFRTNTEAFF.

J is TRBJ1-6 and V is TRBV12-5; D gene ambiguous. Germline V CDR1 and CDR2: LGHNT, FRNRAP. The CDR3 loop spans 12 amino acids. Trimming shortened V by 3 bases and J by 10 bases, and 7 bases separated the two germline ends. The CDR3, as DNA: TGTGCTAGTGGTTTAATTTGGTCACCCCTCCACTTT. Amino acids: CASGLIWSPLHF.

In this sample, this clone turned up many times. The chain is built from TRBV5-4 and TRBJ2-1; D is perhaps TRBD2 (6 bases). The V and J ends lost 4 bases and 3 bases respectively, with 11 bases between them. This CDR3 region has 14 residues. Germline loops: CDR1 SGHNT, CDR2 YYREEE (reference sequence). CDR3 DNA sequence: TGTGCCAGCAGCGGGTGGGGACTCTACAATGAGCAGTTCTTC. Its translation is CASSGWGLYNEQFF. Filled out from reference TRBV5-4 and TRBJ2-1, the complete variable domain reads ETGVTQSPTHLIKTRGQQVTLRCSSQSGHNTVSWYQQALGQGPQFIFQYYREEENGRGNFPPRFSGLQFPNYSSELNVNALELDDSALYLCASSGWGLYNEQFFGPGTRLTVL.

This chain uses TRBV7-2 with TRBJ2-7; 7 bases align to TRBD2. CDR1 is SGHTA, CDR2 FQGNSA, per germline. J lost 2 bases, V lost 0 bases, and 7 bases had no gene match. The CDR3 extends over 16 amino acids. CDR3 in amino acids: CASSLALGGGAYEQYF. The CDR3 DNA sequence: TGTGCCAGCAGCTTAGCACTCGGGGGAGGGGCCTACGAGCAGTACTTC.

This rearrangement joins TRBV19 to TRBJ2-6, with 8 bases that match TRBD1. Germline V gives CDR1 LNHDA, CDR2 SQIVND (reference sequence). V trimming: 7 bases; J trimming: 0 bases; junction bases outside the gene matches: 5. This CDR3 region has 16 residues. This CDR3 reads CASTPGQASGANVLTF. CDR3 sequence (DNA): TGTGCCAGTACCCCGGGACAGGCCTCTGGGGCCAACGTCCTGACTTTC.

Only a few counts were recorded for this clone. An end of the junction differs from the germline gene, which may be a read error. The chain uses TRBV6-5 and TRBJ2-2; a weak D match, TRBD2 (5 bases). CDR1 is MNHEY and CDR2 is SVGAGI in the germline V gene. CDR3 length: 15 residues. DNA for the CDR3: TGTGCCAGCAGTTACTGGACTCAGAACACCGGGGAGCCGTTTTTT. Its protein product is CASSYWTQNTGEPFF.

In this sample, this clone turned up many times. The rearrangement links TRBV11-1 to TRBJ1-2; 10 positions agree with TRBD1. With V trimmed by 2 bases and J by 6 bases, 9 bases remained unmatched. The CDR3 totals 16 residues. From germline, CDR1 is SGHAT and CDR2 FQDESV (reference sequence). CDR3 amino acids: CASSLLLMGQGHGYTF. In nucleotides, the CDR3 is TGTGCCAGCAGCTTATTGCTGATGGGACAGGGGCATGGCTACACCTTC.

In its sample, this clone was seen many times. The chain combines TRBV20-1 with TRBJ1-3, with no clear D. The CDR3 loop spans 14 amino acids. V lost 6 bases and J 0 bases, leaving 12 bases between the germline ends. Germline CDR1 and CDR2: DFQATT and SNEGSKA (reference sequence). Written as DNA, the CDR3 is TGCAGTGCCCCCGCACAAAGCTCTGGAAACACCATATATTTT. It is translated as CSAPAQSSGNTIYF.

This clone was counted many times. The chain is built from TRBV20-1 and TRBJ2-2; D is perhaps TRBD1 (6 bases). Germline CDR1 reads DFQATT; CDR2 reads SNEGSKA (reference sequence). This CDR3 spans 17 amino acids. V gave up 1 base and J gave up 0 bases, with 15 bases separating them. In DNA form, the CDR3 reads TGCAGTGCTAGAGTAGGGGGTCGACACCCGAACACCGGGGAGCTGTTTTTT. Translation: CSARVGGRHPNTGELFF.

This clone was seen a handful of times. The CDR3 DNA sequence: TGTGCCATTACAGGGGACGAGCAGTTCTTC. Its translation: CAITGDEQFF. The V gene is TRBV15, the J gene TRBJ2-1; 7 nucleotides match TRBD1. CDR1 and CDR2 (germline): LNHNV, YYDKDF (reference sequence). The ends lost 10 bases at V and 10 bases at J; junction bases unmatched: 4. The CDR3 extends over 10 amino acids.

This clone was seen repeatedly, ten times or more. The J gene is TRBJ2-1, the V gene TRBV28; TRBD2 matches 10 bases. V shed 8 bases, J shed 7 bases, and the junction held 11 bases outside the gene matches. The CDR3 covers 15 residues. The germline gives CDR1 MDHEN, CDR2 SYDVKM. The CDR3 nucleotides are TGTGCCAGCGGTGGCGGGACTAGCGAAGGGAATGAGCAGTTCTTC. Residues: CASGGGTSEGNEQFF. Filled out from reference TRBV28 and TRBJ2-1, the complete variable domain reads DVKVTQSSRYLVKRTGEKVFLECVQDMDHENMFWYRQDPGLGLRLIYFSYDVKMKEKGDIPEGYSVSREKKERFSLILESASTNQTSMYLCASGGGTSEGNEQFFGPGTRLTVL.

This clone was observed a few times. The CDR3 nucleotides are TGTGCCAGCAGCTTAGCGAGGTCGTTCCGAGATACCTACGAGCAGTACTTC. It encodes CASSLARSFRDTYEQYF. This chain joins TRBV7-8 and TRBJ2-7, with D hard to call. V was pared by 0 bases and J by 2 bases, with 17 bases between. CDR3 length: 17 amino acids. Germline V gene sequence: CDR1 SGHVS, CDR2 FQNEAQ.

This clone was recorded once. This chain joins TRBV6-2 or TRBV6-3 and TRBJ1-1; TRBD1 matches 7 bases. Germline-derived CDR1 and CDR2 are MNHEY and SVGEGT. The CDR3 runs 16 residues. V was clipped by 2 bases and J by 1 base; unmatched bases: 7. Here the CDR3 reads CASSYGGQATNTEAFF. In nucleotides, the CDR3 is TGTGCCAGCAGTTACGGAGGACAGGCGACGAACACTGAAGCTTTCTTT.